The rows below give T cell receptor beta chains drawn from one sample of a study of CXCR3-negative and CXCR3-positive naive CD8 T cells. TCRdb reanalyzed the 5' RACE reads and collapses them to one entry per CDR3 protein, without DNA. Its table records some 140,000 distinct CDR3 sequences. The sequenced sample was naive CXCR3+ CD8+ T cells from blood. Receptor source: a human donor in good health. Some clones in this sample may be carry-over from other donors' samples. Each CDR3 is given with its conserved first and last residue.

J | V | CDR3
TRBJ2-1 | TRBV19 | CASSIDASGRPGNEQFF
TRBJ2-3 | TRBV5-6 | CASSDWKYGTDTQYF
TRBJ2-1 | TRBV2 | CASSKGVDYNEQFF
TRBJ2-3 | TRBV20-1 | CSARASWDLSLAGDTQYF
TRBJ1-2 | TRBV4-3 | CASSQVTGDGYTF
TRBJ2-7 | TRBV29-1 | CSAGQRQGGYEQYF
TRBJ2-7 | TRBV6-1 | CASSEYAGGYEQYF
TRBJ2-1 | TRBV19 | CASSLTGITLREQFF
TRBJ2-7 | TRBV5-5 | CASSHEDREVPWGYEQYF
TRBJ2-5 | TRBV3-1 | CASSQDRRGGTQYF
TRBJ2-5 | TRBV12-3/TRBV12-4 | CASSPVYSQETQYF
TRBJ2-5 | TRBV7-3 | CASSIPRDRGRETQYF
TRBJ2-2 | TRBV7-9 | CASSLPRTGPSVGELFF
TRBJ2-1 | TRBV7-9 | CASSTLLPESYNEQFF
TRBJ2-1 | TRBV19 | CASSIVEGASYNEQFF
TRBJ2-5 | TRBV7-9 | CASSSPGTSRETQYF
TRBJ2-7 | TRBV7-6 | CASCHNEGSEQYF
TRBJ2-1 | TRBV12-5 | CASGFAGEGYNEQFF
TRBJ2-7 | TRBV5-5 | CASSLWASSYEQYF
TRBJ1-2 | TRBV7-9 | CASSHETGFNYGYTF
TRBJ1-2 | TRBV27 | CASSLSGTNYGYTF
TRBJ1-1 | TRBV11-3 | CASSLVAGSSTEAFF
TRBJ2-1 | TRBV20-1 | CSARDPAGTYNEQFF
TRBJ2-7 | TRBV7-8 | CASSPPGLVYEQYF
TRBJ2-1 | TRBV7-9 | CASSLSGHEQFF
TRBJ2-7 | TRBV15 | CATSRAVHEQYF
TRBJ1-1 | TRBV7-3 | CASSSTGKIVNTEAFF
TRBJ2-1 | TRBV3-1 | CASSQTSGGGNNEQFF
TRBJ1-1 | TRBV12-3/TRBV12-4 | CASSYSGNTEAFF
TRBJ2-1 | TRBV27 | CAGSPGTGVYNEQFF
TRBJ2-1 | TRBV5-1 | CASSLVKGGEQFF
TRBJ1-1 | TRBV29-1 | CSVFGGDTEAFF
TRBJ2-5 | TRBV7-9 | CASNGPGQTVETQYF
TRBJ2-1 | TRBV13 | CASSTTSPTRSYNEQFF
TRBJ2-3 | TRBV7-8 | CASSLFRSGGRDTQYF
TRBJ2-3 | TRBV7-9 | CASSLAPSPGDTQYF
TRBJ2-6 | TRBV28 | CASSLNLPGVSGANVLTF
TRBJ1-1 | TRBV29-1 | CSVEGGQILSGTAFF
TRBJ2-5 | TRBV5-6 | CASSHPVRPFLAETQYF
TRBJ2-1 | TRBV20-1 | CSARGQGKEVAYNEQFF
TRBJ2-2 | TRBV5-1 | CASSGISGGTNTGELFF
TRBJ2-1 | TRBV24-1 | CATSDTTDNEQFF
TRBJ2-7 | TRBV27 | CASSLLLGGASSYEQYF
TRBJ1-2 | TRBV6-6 | CASSYSMGFSGPTFYGYTF
TRBJ1-5 | TRBV12-5 | CASGTQGGNQPQHF
TRBJ2-1 | TRBV5-6 | CASSGEAGEFNEQFF
TRBJ2-7 | TRBV29-1 | CSVEDTLASGSTYEQYF
TRBJ2-7 | TRBV18 | CASSPQAGIHSYEQYF
TRBJ2-1 | TRBV29-1 | CSVEGGYEQFF
TRBJ1-2 | TRBV7-9 | CASSDRQLGYTF
TRBJ2-1 | TRBV7-9 | CASHQGNEQFF
TRBJ2-5 | TRBV3-1 | CASSRTSEVWETQYF
TRBJ2-7 | TRBV10-3 | CAISDQPGTGVYEQYF
TRBJ1-1 | TRBV25-1 | CASSDSTGPRGNTEAFF
TRBJ2-7 | TRBV25-1 | CASRAGPEQYF